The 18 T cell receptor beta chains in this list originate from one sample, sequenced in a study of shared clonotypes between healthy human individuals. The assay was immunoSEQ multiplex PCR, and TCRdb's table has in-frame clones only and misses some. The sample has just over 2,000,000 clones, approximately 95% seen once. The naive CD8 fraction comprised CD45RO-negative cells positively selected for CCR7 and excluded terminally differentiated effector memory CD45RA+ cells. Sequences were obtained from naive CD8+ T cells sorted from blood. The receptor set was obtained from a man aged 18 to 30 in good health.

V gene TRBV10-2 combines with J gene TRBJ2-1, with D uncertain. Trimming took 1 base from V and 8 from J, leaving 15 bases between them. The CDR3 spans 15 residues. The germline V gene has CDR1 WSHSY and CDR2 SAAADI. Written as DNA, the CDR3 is TGCGCCAGCAGTGAGTACGGACCAAATGCTGATGAGCAGTTCTTC. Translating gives CASSEYGPNADEQFF.

CDR3 sequence (DNA): TGCGCCAGCAGCCAAGCCGGGACAGCCACCTACGAGCAGTACTTC. This sequence encodes CASSQAGTATYEQYF. V gene TRBV4-1 combines with J gene TRBJ2-7; 7 bases are a match to TRBD1. Trimming took 1 base from V and 2 from J; bases not matched to a gene: 5. The CDR3 totals 15 residues. CDR1 and CDR2 (germline): MGHRA, YSYEKL.

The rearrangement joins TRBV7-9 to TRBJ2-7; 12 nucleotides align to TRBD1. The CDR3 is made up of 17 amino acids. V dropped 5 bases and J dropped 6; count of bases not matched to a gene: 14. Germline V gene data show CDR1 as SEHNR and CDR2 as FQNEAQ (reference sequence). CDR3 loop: CASSPTSPGQGAVEQYF. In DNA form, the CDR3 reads TGTGCCAGCAGCCCAACCTCACCGGGACAGGGGGCGGTCGAGCAGTACTTC.

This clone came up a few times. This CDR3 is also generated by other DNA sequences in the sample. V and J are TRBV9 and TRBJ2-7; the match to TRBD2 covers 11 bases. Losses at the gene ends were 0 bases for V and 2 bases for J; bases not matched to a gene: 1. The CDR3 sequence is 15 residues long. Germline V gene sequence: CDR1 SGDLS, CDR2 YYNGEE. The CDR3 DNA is TGTGCCAGCAGCGTAGGACTAGCGGGGACCTACGAGCAGTACTTC. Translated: CASSVGLAGTYEQYF.

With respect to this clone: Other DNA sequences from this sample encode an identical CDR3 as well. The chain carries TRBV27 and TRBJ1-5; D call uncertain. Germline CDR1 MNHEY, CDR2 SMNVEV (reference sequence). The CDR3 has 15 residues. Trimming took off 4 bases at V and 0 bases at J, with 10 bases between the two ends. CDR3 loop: CASSSTAYSNQPQHF. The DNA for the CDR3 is TGTGCCAGCAGTTCGACCGCGTATAGCAATCAGCCCCAGCATTTT.

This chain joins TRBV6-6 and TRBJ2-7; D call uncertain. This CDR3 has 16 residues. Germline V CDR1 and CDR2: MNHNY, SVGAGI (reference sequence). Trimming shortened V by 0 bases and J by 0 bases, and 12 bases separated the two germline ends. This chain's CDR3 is CASSYSRTESSYEQYF. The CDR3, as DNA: TGTGCCAGCAGTTACTCTCGGACGGAGAGCTCCTACGAGCAGTACTTC.

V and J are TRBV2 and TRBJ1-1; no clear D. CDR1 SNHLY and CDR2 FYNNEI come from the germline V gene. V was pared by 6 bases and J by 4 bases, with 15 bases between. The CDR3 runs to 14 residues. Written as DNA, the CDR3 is TGTGCCAGCAGCGAAACTGGACGGAGCACTGAAGCTTTCTTT. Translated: CASSETGRSTEAFF.

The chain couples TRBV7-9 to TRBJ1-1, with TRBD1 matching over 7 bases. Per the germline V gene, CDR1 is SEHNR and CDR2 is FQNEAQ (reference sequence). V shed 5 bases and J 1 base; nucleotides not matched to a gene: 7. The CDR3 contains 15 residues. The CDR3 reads CASSHGRTGNTEAFF. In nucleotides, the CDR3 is TGTGCCAGCAGCCACGGGAGGACAGGGAACACTGAAGCTTTCTTT.

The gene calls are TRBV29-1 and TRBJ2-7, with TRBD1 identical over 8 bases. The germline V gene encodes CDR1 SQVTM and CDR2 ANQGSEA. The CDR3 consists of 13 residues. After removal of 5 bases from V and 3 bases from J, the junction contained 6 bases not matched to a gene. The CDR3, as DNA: TGCAGCGTTCCCGGGACAGGATTCTACGAGCAGTACTTC. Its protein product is CSVPGTGFYEQYF.

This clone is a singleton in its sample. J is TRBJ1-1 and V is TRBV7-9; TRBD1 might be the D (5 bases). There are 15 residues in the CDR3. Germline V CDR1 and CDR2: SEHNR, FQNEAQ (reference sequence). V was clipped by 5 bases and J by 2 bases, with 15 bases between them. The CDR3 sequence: CASSHGGTPNTEAFF. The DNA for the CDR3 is TGTGCCAGCAGCCACGGGGGGACCCCCAACACTGAAGCTTTCTTT.

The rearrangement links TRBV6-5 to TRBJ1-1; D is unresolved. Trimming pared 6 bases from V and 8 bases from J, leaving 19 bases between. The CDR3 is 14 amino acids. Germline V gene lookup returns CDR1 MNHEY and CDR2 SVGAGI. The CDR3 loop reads CASSSPDENWEAFF. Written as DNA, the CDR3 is TGTGCCAGCAGCTCCCCAGATGAGAACTGGGAAGCTTTCTTT.

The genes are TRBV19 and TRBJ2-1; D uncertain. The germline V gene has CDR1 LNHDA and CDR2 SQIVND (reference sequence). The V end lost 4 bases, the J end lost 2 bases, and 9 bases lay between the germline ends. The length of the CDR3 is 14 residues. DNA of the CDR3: TGTGCCAGTAGTAAGCGAACCCCCTACAATGAGCAGTTCTTC. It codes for CASSKRTPYNEQFF.

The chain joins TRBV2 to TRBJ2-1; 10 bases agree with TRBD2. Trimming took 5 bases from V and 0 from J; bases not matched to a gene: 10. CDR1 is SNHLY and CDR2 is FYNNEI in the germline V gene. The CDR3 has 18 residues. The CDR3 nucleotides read TGTGCCAGCAGTATTGGACTAGCGGCAGTCAGCTCCTACAATGAGCAGTTCTTC. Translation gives CASSIGLAAVSSYNEQFF.

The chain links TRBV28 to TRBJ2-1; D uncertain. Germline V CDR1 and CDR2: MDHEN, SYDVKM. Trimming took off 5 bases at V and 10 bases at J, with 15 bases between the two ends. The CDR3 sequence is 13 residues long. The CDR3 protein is CASSPLEPWEQFF. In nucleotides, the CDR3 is TGTGCCAGCAGTCCCCTTGAGCCTTGGGAGCAGTTCTTC.

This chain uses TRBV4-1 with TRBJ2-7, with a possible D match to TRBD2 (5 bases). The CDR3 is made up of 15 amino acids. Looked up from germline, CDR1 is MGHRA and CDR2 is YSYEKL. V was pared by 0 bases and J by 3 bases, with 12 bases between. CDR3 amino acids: CASSQDNGGLYEQYF. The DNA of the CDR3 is TGCGCCAGCAGCCAAGATAACGGCGGGCTCTACGAGCAGTACTTC.

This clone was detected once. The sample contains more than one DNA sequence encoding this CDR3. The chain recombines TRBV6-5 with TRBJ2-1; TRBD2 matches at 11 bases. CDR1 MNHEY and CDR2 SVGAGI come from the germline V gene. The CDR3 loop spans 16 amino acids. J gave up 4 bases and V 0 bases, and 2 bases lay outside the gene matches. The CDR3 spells CASSYSASGGYNEQFF. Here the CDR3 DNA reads TGTGCCAGCAGTTACTCGGCTAGCGGGGGGTACAATGAGCAGTTCTTC.

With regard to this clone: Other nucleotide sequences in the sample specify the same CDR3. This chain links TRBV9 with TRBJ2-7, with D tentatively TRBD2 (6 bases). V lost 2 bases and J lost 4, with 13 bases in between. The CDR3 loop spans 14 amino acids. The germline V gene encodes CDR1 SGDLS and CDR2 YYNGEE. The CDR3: CASSVEDGGYEQYF. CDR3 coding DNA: TGTGCCAGCAGCGTGGAGGACGGGGGATACGAGCAGTACTTC.

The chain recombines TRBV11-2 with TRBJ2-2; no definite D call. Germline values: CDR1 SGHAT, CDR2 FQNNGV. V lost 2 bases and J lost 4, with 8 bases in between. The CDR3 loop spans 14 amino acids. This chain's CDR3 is CASSLSSATGELFF. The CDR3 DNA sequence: TGTGCCAGCAGCTTATCTTCGGCCACCGGGGAGCTGTTTTTT. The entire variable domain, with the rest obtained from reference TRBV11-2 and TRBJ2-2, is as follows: EAGVAQSPRYKIIEKRQSVAFWCNPISGHATLYWYQQILGQGPKLLIQFQNNGVVDDSQLPKDRFSAERLKGVDSTLKIQPAKLEDSAVYLCASSLSSATGELFFGEGSRLTVL.